This T cell receptor (beta chain) was identified in a study of tumor-infiltrating lymphocytes in oesophageal squamous cell carcinoma (dated by TCRdb to between 2015 and 2016). This clonotype is regarded as medium-sized (0.01 to 0.1%). Which antigen it targets is not known. No much larger clone exists at a distance of one base, and base qualities are not known. The library was obtained by PCR. Sequencing instrument: Illumina HiSeq 2000. TCRdb reprocessing: public reads trimmed at Q25 with fastp, clones called with MiXCR, in-frame beta chains kept. CDR3 protein duplicates are merged, each entry listing the most common genes and DNA. The sample table lists around 6,200 distinct CDR3 sequences, just over 14% of them with a count of one. Roughly 18% of the sample lies in the top ten. CDR1 and CDR2 (SGHTA, FQGTGA) derive from the germline V gene. There are 16 amino acids in the CDR3, from cysteine to phenylalanine inclusive. Only CDR3 DNA remains: 48 bases, in frame from the first base. Clipping removes 2 bases from V and 1 base from J, with 3 as the unmatched junction base count.

Rearrangement joined TRBV7-3 to TRBJ2-3, with 10 central nucleotides matching TRBD2. The sample was esophageal tumor tissue. The sequence derives from a male donor with esophageal squamous cell carcinoma. Here the CDR3 is given as CASSLPGLAGTDTQYF. The DNA sequence follows: TGTGCCAGCAGCTTACCCGGACTAGCGGGCACAGATACGCAGTATTTT.